This TCR beta chain was captured by sequencing in a study of cytomegalovirus exposure and HLA in healthy donors. General observations from the study: Previously analyzed data showed that most TCR beta V segments were productive at a frequency of about 87% or about 30%. A later analysis associated 15,000 to 20,000 TCR beta sequences with HLA alleles at a 0.05 false discovery rate. Later analysis identified a missense DCLRE1C variant that was linked to TCR beta V- and J-gene trimming.

PCR used 60 Vbeta primers and 13 Jbeta primers. The table came from immunoSEQ multiplex PCR; TCRdb's copy has only in-frame clones and leaves some out. The top ten hold 2% to 2.5% of the sample, which has 150,000 to 190,000 clones, 80% to 90% seen once. Worth noting for this clone: Its cognate antigen is unknown.

Each donor's status was that of a healthy bone marrow donor. The CDR3 runs 14 residues. Germline V CDR1 and CDR2: MNHNY, SVGAGI (reference sequence). Trimming took 0 bases from V and 8 from J, leaving 13 bases between them. The chain carries TRBV6-6 and TRBJ1-2; D is unclear. The receptor's source is a woman younger than 30 in good health and CMV-seronegative. Sequenced: PBMCs. This CDR3 is CASSYSNQEGGYTF. The CDR3 nucleotides read TGTGCCAGCAGTTACTCGAATCAAGAGGGAGGCTACACCTTC.